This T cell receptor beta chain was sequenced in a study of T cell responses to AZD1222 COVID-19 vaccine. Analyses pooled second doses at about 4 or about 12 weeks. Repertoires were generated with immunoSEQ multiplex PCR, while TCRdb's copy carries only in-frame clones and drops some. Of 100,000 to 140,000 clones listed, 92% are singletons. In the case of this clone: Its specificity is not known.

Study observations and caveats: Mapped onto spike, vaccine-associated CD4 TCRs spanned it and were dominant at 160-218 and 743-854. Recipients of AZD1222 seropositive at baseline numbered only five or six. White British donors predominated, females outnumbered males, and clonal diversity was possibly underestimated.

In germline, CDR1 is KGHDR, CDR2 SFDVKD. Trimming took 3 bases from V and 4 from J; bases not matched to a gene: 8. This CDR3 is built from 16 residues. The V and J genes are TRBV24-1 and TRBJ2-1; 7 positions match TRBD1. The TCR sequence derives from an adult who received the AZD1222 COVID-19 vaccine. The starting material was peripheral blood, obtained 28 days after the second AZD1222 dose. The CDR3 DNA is TGTGCCACCAGTGATCCTAGGACAGGATCTTACAATGAGCAGTTCTTC. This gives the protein CATSDPRTGSYNEQFF.